Below, one T cell receptor beta chain is given with its context. This entry comes from a study of T cells after yellow fever vaccination. TCRdb recomputed calls from the 5' RACE reads with MiXCR, one row per CDR3 protein. This table has over 130,000 distinct CDR3 sequences, 7.7% appearing once. Germline V gene sequence: CDR1 MNHEY, CDR2 SMNVEV (reference sequence). The CDR3 totals 18 residues. Sequenced here: CD4+ T cells sorted from PBMCs, sampled 5 days after the yellow fever booster vaccination. This sequence originates from a man in his thirties or forties who received the YFV17D yellow fever vaccine. The rearrangement uses TRBV27 and TRBJ2-3, with 13 bases lining up with TRBD2. The CDR3 sequence is CTCSLRTTSGRATDTQYF. In DNA, the CDR3 is TGTACCTGCAGTTTGCGTACCACTAGCGGGAGGGCCACAGATACGCAGTATTTT.